This T cell receptor (beta chain) was identified during a study of blood T cell repertoires in COVID-19 (dated by TCRdb to the early 2020s). With regard to the full study: The collaborator samples originated in the United States, Italy and Spain and spanned the acute and convalescent phases of COVID-19. Samples were obtained from the ongoing ImmuneRACE study (first 160 participants) and from roughly 1,300 subjects provided by 6 global collaborators. Subjects who had been exposed to COVID-19, were actively infected with it, or had recovered from it provided the deeply sampled blood TCRbeta repertoires that made up the dataset. The repertoires were released in a freely available public database intended as a resource for research on the immune response to SARS-CoV-2. The prospective study material was composed of cDNA or gDNA derived from T cells, B-cell-depleted T cells, or PBMCs. The sample metadata nearly always contained a de-identified subject ID, COVID-19 status, age in years and sex. Where available, HLA class I and class II types were obtained from metadata supplied by the sample provider rather than from assay-based typing.

Enrolling through a virtual design, the prospective study's participants ranged in age from roughly 18 to 100 years and lived across some 23 United States geographic areas. In the prospective study, participants were assigned to cohorts based on the clinical history participants reported in a screening survey and a study questionnaire. Each participant in the prospective study had whole blood, serum and a nasopharyngeal or oropharyngeal swab collected by mobile phlebotomists. Additional blood draws and questionnaires over a roughly two-month period could optionally be provided by prospective study participants. Prospective study blood samples were shipped either frozen or at room temperature before DNA extraction. General findings and caveats noted by the study authors: Clinical and demographic metadata were provided uncurated, with the amount varying by source and participant.

At the junction V is shortened by 6 bases and J by 8 bases, with 8 bases in between. Including cysteine and phenylalanine, the CDR3 has 11 amino acids. Only the CDR3 portion is preserved as DNA: 33 bases, with reading frame beginning at the first base. CDR1 MNHEY and CDR2 SMNVEV were looked up in the germline V gene (reference sequence). For this clone: Its specific antigen is unknown. Nothing much larger sits one base from this clone, and base qualities are not available.

The immunoSEQ Assay, a bias-controlled multiplex PCR, was used to amplify TCRbeta CDR3 regions from genomic DNA. The published analysis was carried out like this. The number of nucleated cells in each sample was estimated by amplification of reference gene primers within the assay. Sequence reads were collapsed and filtered to measure the absolute abundance of every unique TCRbeta CDR3 rearrangement. For each sample, productive Simpson clonality was calculated by taking the square root of Simpson's diversity index across productive rearrangements. TCRdb re-hosts the immuneACCESS table, in-frame sequences only. Its copies lack some clones; in the studies checked, an unresolved V gene accounts for under half of them, and the cause for the rest is not known. V and J calls and clone size come straight from that table; D and trimming were deduced from the DNA. For this sample there are 150,000 to 200,000 clones; 65% to 85% appear just once. 3.6% of the sample goes to the ten largest clones.

Sequencing was carried out using PBMCs or T cells enriched from blood (not recorded which). The rearrangement combines TRBV27 with TRBJ2-1; too little of a D gene remains to name it. This receptor was identified in a woman aged 45-60 years in a cohort exposed to, infected with or recovered from COVID-19 (not recorded which). The CDR3 has the sequence CASRQYDEQFF. The nucleotide sequence is given as TGTGCCAGCAGGCAGTATGATGAGCAGTTCTTC.